One sample yielded the 30 T cell receptor beta chains listed below, sequenced in a study of CD8 T cells in Susac syndrome. RNA amounts of 0.5 to 1 ug underwent reverse transcription with random hexamers. Via MiXCR, TCRdb re-called the immunoSEQ multiplex PCR reads, giving one row per CDR3 protein. Altogether 71,000 or so distinct CDR3 sequences are present, 93% being singletons, with the ten largest covering about 0.14%. The sequenced material came from CD4+ T cells from PBMCs. These receptors came from a human donor with Susac syndrome.

The chain carries TRBV11-3 and TRBJ2-7; D is uncertain. In germline, CDR1 is SGHNT, CDR2 YENEEA. The CDR3 is 13 amino acids. V was cut by 3 bases and J by 0 bases, with 6 bases left in between. The CDR3 spells CASSFPPSYEQYF. As DNA, the CDR3 is TGTGCCAGCAGCTTCCCCCCCTCCTACGAGCAGTACTTC.

The chain combines TRBV20-1 with TRBJ2-1; a possible D gene is TRBD1 (6 bases). The CDR3 covers 14 residues. V was clipped by 2 bases and J by 9 bases, with 17 bases between them. CDR1 DFQATT and CDR2 SNEGSKA come from the germline V gene (reference sequence). CDR3 sequence reads: CSARLGARRGEQFF. In DNA form, the CDR3 reads TGCAGTGCTAGACTGGGGGCGAGACGAGGTGAGCAGTTCTTC.

This clonotype appeared a single time. V and J are TRBV20-1 and TRBJ1-5; no clear D gene. The CDR3 runs to 17 residues. The V end was cut by 4 bases, the J end by 0 bases, with 19 bases between. Germline CDR1 is DFQATT and CDR2 is SNEGSKA (reference sequence). For the CDR3, the DNA is TGCAGTGCTAAAGATTTAACAGACGCCTATAGCAATCAGCCCCAGCATTTT. Protein: CSAKDLTDAYSNQPQHF.

The chain combines TRBV24-1 with TRBJ1-2, with D perhaps TRBD1 (5 bases). The germline V gene has CDR1 KGHDR and CDR2 SFDVKD. The CDR3 is 14 residues long. Between the trimmed V and J ends, which lost 3 bases and 0 bases, there was a span of 7 bases. CDR3 protein: CATSDGTSNYGYTF. The CDR3 DNA is TGTGCCACCAGTGATGGGACCTCTAACTATGGCTACACCTTC.

V usage is TRBV28 and J usage is TRBJ1-5, with TRBD1 identical over 10 bases. J lost 4 bases, V lost 1 base, and 7 bases had no gene match. Germline V gene sequence: CDR1 MDHEN, CDR2 SYDVKM. The CDR3 has 17 residues. The DNA for the CDR3 is TGTGCCAGCAGTTTATACCCCGGGGGACAGGGGAATCAGCCCCAGCATTTT. Its protein product is CASSLYPGGQGNQPQHF.

The chain uses TRBV4-2 and TRBJ2-4; 16 bases align to TRBD2. The CDR3 has 18 residues. Germline CDR1 reads LGHNA; CDR2 reads YNFKEQ. J was trimmed by 0 bases and V by 4 bases; bases with no gene match: 3. CDR3: CASSPGLAGGLAKNIQYF. CDR3 bases: TGTGCCAGCAGCCCGGGACTAGCGGGGGGGCTAGCCAAAAACATTCAGTACTTC.

The chain carries TRBV28 and TRBJ2-7; tentative D call: TRBD1 (5 bases). The CDR3 loop spans 17 amino acids. From germline, CDR1 is MDHEN and CDR2 SYDVKM. V lost 3 bases, J lost 3 bases, and 21 bases lay in between. The CDR3 region is CASSFPFGRGLIYEQYF. DNA for the CDR3: TGTGCCAGCAGTTTTCCGTTCGGAAGGGGCCTTATCTACGAGCAGTACTTC.

The chain couples TRBV5-6 to TRBJ1-2; D possibly corresponds to TRBD1 (5 bases). The V end lost 0 bases, the J end lost 8 bases, and 11 bases lay between the germline ends. Per the germline V gene, CDR1 is SGHDT and CDR2 is YYEEEE. This CDR3 is 13 amino acids long. CDR3: CASSLVQGRGYTF. The CDR3 nucleotides read TGTGCCAGCAGCTTGGTTCAGGGTAGGGGCTACACCTTC.

The chain links TRBV5-6 to TRBJ1-1; D is uncertain. V lost 6 bases to trimming and J lost 4 bases, with 19 bases between them. Germline CDR1 is SGHDT and CDR2 is YYEEEE. This CDR3 comprises 15 residues. The CDR3 loop is CASTFLHARSTEAFF. CDR3 nucleotide sequence: TGTGCCAGCACCTTTCTCCACGCCAGGAGCACTGAAGCTTTCTTT. Full variable domain (rest looked up from reference TRBV5-6 and TRBJ1-1): DAGVTQSPTHLIKTRGQQVTLRCSPKSGHDTVSWYQQALGQGPQFIFQYYEEEERQRGNFPDRFSGHQFPNYSSELNVNALLLGDSALYLCASTFLHARSTEAFFGQGTRLTVV.

This chain joins TRBV6-5 and TRBJ1-2; D gene ambiguous. CDR1 MNHEY and CDR2 SVGAGI come from the germline V gene. The CDR3 length is 13 residues. V lost 2 bases and J lost 4, with 8 bases in between. CDR3 in amino acids: CASSYGRVYGYTF. In DNA form, the CDR3 reads TGTGCCAGCAGTTACGGAAGGGTCTATGGCTACACCTTC.

This chain connects TRBV29-1 to TRBJ2-5; 7 positions agree with TRBD1. The CDR3 extends over 12 amino acids. CDR1 is SQVTM and CDR2 is ANQGSEA in the germline V gene. Germline trimming cut 7 bases from V and 2 bases from J; bases unmatched to any gene: 4. The CDR3 loop is CSGGDRQETQYF. CDR3 bases: TGCAGCGGAGGGGACAGACAAGAGACCCAGTACTTC. The full variable domain, its missing parts supplied by reference TRBV29-1 and TRBJ2-5, is SAVISQKPSRDICQRGTSLTIQCQVDSQVTMMFWYRQQPGQSLTLIATANQGSEATYESGFVIDKFPISRPNLTFSTLTVSNMSPEDSSIYLCSGGDRQETQYFGPGTRLLVL.

The rearrangement links TRBV12-3 or TRBV12-4 to TRBJ2-5; D is tentatively TRBD1 or TRBD2 (5 bases each). There are 14 residues in the CDR3. V was trimmed by 6 bases and J by 5 bases, leaving 16 bases between them. The CDR3 spells CASRQLGVRETQYF. DNA for the CDR3: TGTGCCAGCAGACAGCTGGGGGTCCGGGAGACCCAGTACTTC.

The chain uses TRBV13 and TRBJ2-1, with 7 bases aligning to TRBD2. V gave up 4 bases and J gave up 8 bases; unmatched junction bases: 11. Germline-derived CDR1 and CDR2 are PRHDT and FYEKMQ (reference sequence). The length of the CDR3 is 15 residues. For the CDR3, the DNA is TGTGCCAGCAGCTCCACCCGGACTAGGAGGGATGAGCAGTTCTTC. It specifies CASSSTRTRRDEQFF.

This chain links TRBV28 with TRBJ2-5; 11 bases are a match to TRBD1. V lost 4 bases and J lost 4; bases outside the gene matches: 5. CDR1 is MDHEN, CDR2 SYDVKM, per germline. This CDR3 comprises 15 residues. The CDR3 DNA follows: TGTGCCAGCAGTTCCCCGGGACAGGGGGGAGAGACCCAGTACTTC. Its protein product is CASSSPGQGGETQYF.

The chain joins TRBV20-1 to TRBJ2-3, with TRBD1 identical over 9 bases. Germline-derived CDR1 and CDR2 are DFQATT and SNEGSKA (reference sequence). CDR3 length: 14 residues. The V segment lost 8 bases and the J segment 9 bases; nucleotides outside the gene matches: 15. This CDR3 is CSTRPGQGIGTQYF. The CDR3, as DNA: TGCAGTACCCGACCGGGACAGGGAATAGGGACGCAGTATTTT.

This clonotype has only one observation. The rearrangement joins TRBV30 to TRBJ1-1, with TRBD1 identical over 9 bases. Germline CDR1 is GTSNPN and CDR2 is SVGIG (reference sequence). V was pared by 6 bases and J by 3 bases, with 11 bases of the junction left unmatched. The CDR3 is 15 amino acids. The CDR3 is CACNNRGQGYTEAFF. In nucleotides, the CDR3 is TGTGCCTGCAACAACAGGGGGCAAGGGTACACTGAAGCTTTCTTT.

The chain carries TRBV20-1 and TRBJ1-3, with D perhaps TRBD1 (5 bases). Per germline, CDR1 DFQATT and CDR2 SNEGSKA (reference sequence). V lost 5 bases, J lost 0 bases, and 11 bases lay in between. The CDR3 runs 14 residues. In DNA form, the CDR3 reads TGCAGTGCTGGCGACAGATCCTCTGGAAACACCATATATTTT. Its protein is CSAGDRSSGNTIYF.

This chain links TRBV7-9 with TRBJ1-2; D is undetermined. Germline assignment: CDR1 SEHNR and CDR2 FQNEAQ (reference sequence). Trimming stripped 3 bases from V and 3 bases from J, with 11 bases between. This CDR3 has 14 amino acids. CDR3 loop: CASSFPEAYYGYTF. The CDR3 DNA is TGTGCCAGCAGCTTCCCGGAAGCATACTATGGCTACACCTTC. The whole variable domain, remainder taken from reference TRBV7-9 and TRBJ1-2, is DTGVSQNPRHKITKRGQNVTFRCDPISEHNRLYWYRQTLGQGPEFLTYFQNEAQLEKSRLLSDRFSAERPKGSFSTLEIQRTEQGDSAMYLCASSFPEAYYGYTFGSGTRLTVV.

This clonotype is a singleton in its sample. The V call is TRBV11-2, the J call TRBJ1-2, with D possibly being TRBD1 (5 bases). This CDR3 region has 16 residues. Germline V gene data show CDR1 as SGHAT and CDR2 as FQNNGV. V lost 2 bases and J 6 bases, leaving 19 bases between the germline ends. DNA of the CDR3: TGTGCCAGCAGCTTATTCCGGGTGCGAGGGGCGGATGGCTACACCTTC. This encodes CASSLFRVRGADGYTF.

This chain connects TRBV28 to TRBJ2-7, with D hard to call. The length of the CDR3 is 12 residues. Germline CDR1 is MDHEN and CDR2 is SYDVKM. V was shortened by 2 bases and J by 3 bases, with 5 bases between the two germline ends. CDR3 in amino acids: CASSLLSYEQYF. The DNA for the CDR3 is TGTGCCAGCAGTTTACTTAGCTACGAGCAGTACTTC.

This rearrangement joins TRBV4-2 to TRBJ1-2; the D is unclear. Trimming took off 4 bases at V and 3 bases at J, with 18 bases between the two ends. Germline V gene lookup returns CDR1 LGHNA and CDR2 YNFKEQ. The CDR3 covers 16 residues. CDR3 DNA sequence: TGTGCCAGCAGCCGATCGGGGAAAGGCATAGACTATGGCTACACCTTC. It translates to CASSRSGKGIDYGYTF.

CDR3 sequence: CASSSRTGGLGEQYF. In DNA, the CDR3 is TGTGCCAGCAGTTCAAGGACAGGGGGTTTGGGCGAGCAGTACTTC. The J gene is TRBJ2-7, the V gene TRBV2, with 10 nucleotides matching TRBD1. This CDR3 comprises 15 residues. Germline-derived CDR1 and CDR2 are SNHLY and FYNNEI. The V gene end was trimmed by 5 bases and the J gene end by 6 bases; junction bases not matched to a gene: 10.

This rearrangement joins TRBV27 to TRBJ2-7; D assignment may be TRBD1 or TRBD2 (5 bases each). CDR1 is MNHEY, CDR2 SMNVEV, per germline (reference sequence). V lost 5 bases and J lost 2, with 19 bases in between. The CDR3 consists of 16 residues. CDR3 nucleotides: TGTGCCAGCAGTGTAGACGGGACCCTCTTGGCCTACGAGCAGTACTTC. This encodes CASSVDGTLLAYEQYF.

This chain links TRBV5-4 with TRBJ1-3; D is ambiguous. The CDR3 sequence is 16 residues long. V gave up 4 bases and J gave up 0 bases, with 14 bases separating them. CDR1 is SGHNT, CDR2 YYREEE, per germline (reference sequence). CDR3 amino acids: CASSLGGPSSGNTIYF. The CDR3 nucleotides read TGTGCCAGCAGCCTGGGTGGGCCTTCCTCTGGAAACACCATATATTTT. The full variable domain, with the rest looked up from reference TRBV5-4 and TRBJ1-3, is ETGVTQSPTHLIKTRGQQVTLRCSSQSGHNTVSWYQQALGQGPQFIFQYYREEENGRGNFPPRFSGLQFPNYSSELNVNALELDDSALYLCASSLGGPSSGNTIYFGEGSWLTVV.

The gene calls are TRBV3-1 and TRBJ2-2; a possible D gene is TRBD2 (6 bases). The germline V and J ends were trimmed by 1 base and 8 bases, with 17 bases remaining between them. Germline assignment: CDR1 LGHDT and CDR2 YNNKEL (reference sequence). The CDR3 contains 16 residues. CDR3 DNA sequence: TGTGCCAGCAGCCAAGTATCCGCGGGGATAGGTGGGGAGCTGTTTTTT. Protein product: CASSQVSAGIGGELFF.

V gene TRBV14 combines with J gene TRBJ1-2; TRBD1 aligns across 8 bases. CDR1 is SGHDN, CDR2 FVKESK, per germline. The V segment lost 1 base and the J segment 7 bases; nucleotides outside the gene matches: 11. This CDR3 has 16 residues. Here the CDR3 reads CASSQGAGGVPRGYTF. In DNA, the CDR3 is TGTGCCAGCAGCCAAGGCGCAGGGGGCGTTCCCCGTGGCTACACCTTC.

The chain uses TRBV20-1 and TRBJ2-1; 12 bases are shared with TRBD1. The CDR3 has 15 residues. Losses at the gene ends were 6 bases for V and 8 bases for J; bases not matched to a gene: 11. Germline lookup yields CDR1 DFQATT and CDR2 SNEGSKA (reference sequence). The CDR3 sequence is CSAPPWDRGRDEQFF. Written as DNA, the CDR3 is TGCAGTGCCCCGCCGTGGGACAGGGGGCGTGATGAGCAGTTCTTC.

The chain recombines TRBV19 with TRBJ1-3; D ambiguous. The ends were cut back, 3 bases at V and 3 bases at J, with 18 bases in the middle. CDR3 length: 17 amino acids. From germline, CDR1 is LNHDA and CDR2 SQIVND (reference sequence). CDR3 coding DNA: TGTGCCAGTAGTATCCCGGGAGGCGCCGTAAGTGGAAACACCATATATTTT. Protein product: CASSIPGGAVSGNTIYF.

The chain recombines TRBV11-3 with TRBJ2-1; D uncertain. Trimming pared 5 bases from V and 10 bases from J, leaving 18 bases between. Germline V gene sequence: CDR1 SGHNT, CDR2 YENEEA. The CDR3 has 14 amino acids. The CDR3, as DNA: TGTGCCAGCAGCCGATCTCCCGAAATAGGGGAGCAGTTCTTC. It encodes CASSRSPEIGEQFF.

The chain links TRBV18 to TRBJ1-2, with a weak D call TRBD1 (6 bases). The CDR3 covers 14 residues. V lost 1 base, J lost 3 bases, and 9 bases lay in between. Looked up from germline, CDR1 is KGHSH and CDR2 is LQKENI. This CDR3 is CASSPRQVYYGYTF. As DNA, the CDR3 is TGTGCCAGCTCACCACGACAGGTCTACTATGGCTACACCTTC.